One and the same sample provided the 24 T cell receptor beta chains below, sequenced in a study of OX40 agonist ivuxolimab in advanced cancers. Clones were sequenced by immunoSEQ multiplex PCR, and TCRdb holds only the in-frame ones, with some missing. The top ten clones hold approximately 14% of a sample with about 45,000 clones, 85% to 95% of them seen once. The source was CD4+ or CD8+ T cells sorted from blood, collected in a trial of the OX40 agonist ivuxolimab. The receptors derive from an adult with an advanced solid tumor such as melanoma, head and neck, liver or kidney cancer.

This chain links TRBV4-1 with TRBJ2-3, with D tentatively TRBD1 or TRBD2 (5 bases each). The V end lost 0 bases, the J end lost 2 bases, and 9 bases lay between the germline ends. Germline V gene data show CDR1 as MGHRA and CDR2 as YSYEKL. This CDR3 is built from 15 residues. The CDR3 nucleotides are TGCGCCAGCAGCCAAGAGGGGCTAGCCACAGATACGCAGTATTTT. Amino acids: CASSQEGLATDTQYF.

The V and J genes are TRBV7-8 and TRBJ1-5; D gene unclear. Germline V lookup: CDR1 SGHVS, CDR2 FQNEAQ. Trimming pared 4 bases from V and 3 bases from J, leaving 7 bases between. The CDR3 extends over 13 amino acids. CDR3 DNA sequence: TGTGCCAGCAGCTCCCTGACCAATCAGCCCCAGCATTTT. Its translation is CASSSLTNQPQHF.

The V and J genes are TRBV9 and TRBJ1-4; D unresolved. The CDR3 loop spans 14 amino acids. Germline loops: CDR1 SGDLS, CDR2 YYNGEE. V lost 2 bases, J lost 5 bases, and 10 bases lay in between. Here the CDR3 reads CASSVAGVNEKLFF. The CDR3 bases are TGTGCCAGCAGCGTGGCAGGAGTAAATGAAAAACTGTTTTTT.

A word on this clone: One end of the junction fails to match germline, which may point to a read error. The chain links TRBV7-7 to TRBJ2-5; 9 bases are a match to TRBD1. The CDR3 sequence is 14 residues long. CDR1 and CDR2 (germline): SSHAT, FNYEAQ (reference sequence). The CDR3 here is CASSLGQGQETQYF. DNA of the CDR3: TGTGCTAGCAGCTTAGGACAGGGGCAAGAGACCCAGTACTTC.

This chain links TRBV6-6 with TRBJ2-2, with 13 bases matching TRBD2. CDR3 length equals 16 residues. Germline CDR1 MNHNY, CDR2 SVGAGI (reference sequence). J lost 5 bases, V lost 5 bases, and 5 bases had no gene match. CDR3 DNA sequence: TGTGCCAGCAGTATGGGACTAGCGGGACCTACCGGGGAGCTGTTTTTT. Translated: CASSMGLAGPTGELFF.

CDR3 sequence: CASSSEGQETQYF. The CDR3 DNA reads as TGTGCCAGCAGCTCCGAGGGGCAAGAGACCCAGTACTTC. This chain joins TRBV7-9 and TRBJ2-5, with D perhaps TRBD1 or TRBD2 (5 bases each). Germline V CDR1 and CDR2: SEHNR, FQNEAQ (reference sequence). The CDR3 sequence is 13 residues long. Trimming took off 4 bases at V and 2 bases at J, with 8 bases between the two ends.

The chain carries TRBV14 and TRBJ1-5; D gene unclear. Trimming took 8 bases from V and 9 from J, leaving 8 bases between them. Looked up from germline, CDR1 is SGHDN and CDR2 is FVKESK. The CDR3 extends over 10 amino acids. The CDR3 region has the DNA TGTGCCAGCCTCACGGGGCCCCAGCATTTT. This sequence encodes CASLTGPQHF.

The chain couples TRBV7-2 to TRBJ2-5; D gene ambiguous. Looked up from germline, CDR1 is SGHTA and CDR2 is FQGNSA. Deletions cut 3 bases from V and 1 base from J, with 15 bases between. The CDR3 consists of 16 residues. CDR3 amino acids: CASSFLEPDGQETQYF. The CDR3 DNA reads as TGTGCCAGCAGCTTCCTAGAGCCCGATGGCCAAGAGACCCAGTACTTC.

The CDR3 DNA follows: TGTGCCAGCAGCTTAGTCCCGCTAGCGGGAAACCATGAGCAGTTCTTC. Translating gives CASSLVPLAGNHEQFF. This sequence joins TRBV11-2 and TRBJ2-1, with TRBD2 identical over 9 bases. Looked up from germline, CDR1 is SGHAT and CDR2 is FQNNGV. The CDR3 consists of 16 residues. J lost 8 bases, V lost 1 base, and 9 bases had no gene match.

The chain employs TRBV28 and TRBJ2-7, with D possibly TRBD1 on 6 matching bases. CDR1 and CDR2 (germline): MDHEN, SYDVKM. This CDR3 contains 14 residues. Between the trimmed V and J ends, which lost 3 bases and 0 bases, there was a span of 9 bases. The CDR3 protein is CASSFDRNSYEQYF. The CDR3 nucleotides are TGTGCCAGCAGTTTTGACAGGAACTCCTACGAGCAGTACTTC.

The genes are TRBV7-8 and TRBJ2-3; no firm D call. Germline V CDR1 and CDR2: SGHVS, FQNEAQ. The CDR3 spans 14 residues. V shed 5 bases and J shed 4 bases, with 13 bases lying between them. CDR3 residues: CASSKSQRADTQYF. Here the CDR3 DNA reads TGTGCCAGCAGCAAGTCCCAGCGCGCAGATACGCAGTATTTT.

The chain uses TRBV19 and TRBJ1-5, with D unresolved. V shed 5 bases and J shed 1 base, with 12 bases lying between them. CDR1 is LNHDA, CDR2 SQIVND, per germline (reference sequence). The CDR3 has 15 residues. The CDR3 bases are TGTGCCAGTAGTGCCTTCGGACTAAGCAATCAGCCCCAGCATTTT. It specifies CASSAFGLSNQPQHF.

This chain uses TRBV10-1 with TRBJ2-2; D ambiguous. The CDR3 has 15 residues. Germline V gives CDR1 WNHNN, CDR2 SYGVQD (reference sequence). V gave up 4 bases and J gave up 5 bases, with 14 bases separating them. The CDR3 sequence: CASSGVTYGTGELFF. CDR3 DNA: TGCGCCAGCAGTGGAGTAACCTACGGTACCGGGGAGCTGTTTTTT.

The CDR3 reads CASSPFLGPRDTEAFF. The CDR3 DNA follows: TGTGCCAGCAGCCCCTTCCTGGGGCCTCGGGACACTGAAGCTTTCTTT. The chain couples TRBV14 to TRBJ1-1, with D possibly matching TRBD1 (5 bases). Germline CDR1 reads SGHDN; CDR2 reads FVKESK. Trimming stripped 4 bases from V and 3 bases from J, with 18 bases between. This CDR3 is built from 16 residues.

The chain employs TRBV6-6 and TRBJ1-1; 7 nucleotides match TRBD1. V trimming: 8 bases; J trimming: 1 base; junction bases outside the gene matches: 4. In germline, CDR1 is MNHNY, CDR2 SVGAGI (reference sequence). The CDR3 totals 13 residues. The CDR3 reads CASEGAWNTEAFF. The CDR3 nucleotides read TGTGCCAGCGAGGGGGCATGGAACACTGAAGCTTTCTTT.

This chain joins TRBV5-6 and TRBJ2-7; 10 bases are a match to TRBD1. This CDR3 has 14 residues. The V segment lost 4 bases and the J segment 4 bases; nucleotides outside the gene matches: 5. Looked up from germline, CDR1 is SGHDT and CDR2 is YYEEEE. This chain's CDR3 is CASSPGQGGYEQYF. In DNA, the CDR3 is TGTGCCAGCAGCCCAGGACAGGGGGGGTACGAGCAGTACTTC.

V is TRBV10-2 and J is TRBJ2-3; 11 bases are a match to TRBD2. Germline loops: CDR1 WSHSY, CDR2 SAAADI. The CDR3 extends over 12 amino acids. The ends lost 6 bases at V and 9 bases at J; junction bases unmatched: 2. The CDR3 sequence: CASRLAGDTQYF. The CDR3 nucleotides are TGCGCCAGCAGACTAGCGGGAGACACGCAGTATTTT.

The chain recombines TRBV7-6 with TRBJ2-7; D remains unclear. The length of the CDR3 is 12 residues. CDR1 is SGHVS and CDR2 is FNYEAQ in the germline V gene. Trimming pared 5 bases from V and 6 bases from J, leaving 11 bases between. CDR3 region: CASSAQPGEQYF. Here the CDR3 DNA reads TGTGCCAGCAGCGCCCAACCAGGCGAGCAGTACTTC. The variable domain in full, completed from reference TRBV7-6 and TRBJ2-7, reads GAGVSQSPRYKVTKRGQDVALRCDPISGHVSLYWYRQALGQGPEFLTYFNYEAQQDKSGLPNDRFSAERPEGSISTLTIQRTEQRDSAMYRCASSAQPGEQYFGPGTRLTVT.

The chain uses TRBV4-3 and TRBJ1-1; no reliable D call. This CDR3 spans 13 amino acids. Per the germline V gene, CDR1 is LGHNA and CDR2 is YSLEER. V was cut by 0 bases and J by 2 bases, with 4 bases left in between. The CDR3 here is CASSQDGNTEAFF. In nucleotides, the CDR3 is TGCGCCAGCAGCCAAGATGGTAACACTGAAGCTTTCTTT.

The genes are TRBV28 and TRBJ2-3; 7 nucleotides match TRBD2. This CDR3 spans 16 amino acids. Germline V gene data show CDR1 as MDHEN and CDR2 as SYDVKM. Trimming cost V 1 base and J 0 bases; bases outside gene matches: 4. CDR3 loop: CASSLSSGGSTDTQYF. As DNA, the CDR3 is TGTGCCAGCAGTTTATCTAGCGGAGGGAGCACAGATACGCAGTATTTT.

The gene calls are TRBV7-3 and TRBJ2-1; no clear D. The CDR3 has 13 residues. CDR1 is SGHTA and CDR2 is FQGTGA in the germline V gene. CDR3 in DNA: TGTGCAGCAACCTCCGAGGACTACAATGAGCAGTTCTTC. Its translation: CAATSEDYNEQFF. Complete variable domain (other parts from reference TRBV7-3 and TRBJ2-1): GAGVSQTPSNKVTEKGKYVELRCDPISGHTALYWYRQSLGQGPEFLIYFQGTGAADDSGLPNDRFFAVRPEGSVSTLKIQRTERGDSAVYLCAATSEDYNEQFFGPGTRLTVL.

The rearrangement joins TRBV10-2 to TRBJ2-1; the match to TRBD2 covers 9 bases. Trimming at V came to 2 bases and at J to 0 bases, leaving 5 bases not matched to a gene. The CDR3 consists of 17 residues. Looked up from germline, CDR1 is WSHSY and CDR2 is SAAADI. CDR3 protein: CASSEALAGRSYNEQFF. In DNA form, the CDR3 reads TGCGCCAGCAGTGAGGCACTAGCGGGCCGCTCCTACAATGAGCAGTTCTTC.

CDR3 coding DNA: TGCGCCAGCACCTCCGACAGGGCTTCGGGCACCGGGGAGCTGTTTTTT. It codes for CASTSDRASGTGELFF. The chain has TRBV10-1 and TRBJ2-2; TRBD1 matches 7 bases. The germline V gene encodes CDR1 WNHNN and CDR2 SYGVQD (reference sequence). The CDR3 runs to 16 residues. V lost 7 bases to trimming and J lost 4 bases; unmatched junction nucleotides: 12.

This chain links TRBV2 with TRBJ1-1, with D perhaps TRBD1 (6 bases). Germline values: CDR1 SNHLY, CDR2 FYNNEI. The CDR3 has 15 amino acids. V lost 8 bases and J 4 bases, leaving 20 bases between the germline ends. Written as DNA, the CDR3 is TGTGCCAGCGTAGGACAGCGCGGGGGGGGCACTGAAGCTTTCTTT. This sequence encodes CASVGQRGGGTEAFF.